These 17 T cell receptor beta chains originate from one sample sequenced in a study of blood T cell repertoires in COVID-19. Repertoires were generated with immunoSEQ multiplex PCR, while TCRdb's copy carries only in-frame clones and drops some. Of approximately 35,000 clones listed, around 90% were seen once; the top ten hold about 14%. Sample: peripheral blood. These TCRs come from a man in his 60s with active COVID-19.

A single count supports this clone. This sequence joins TRBV2 and TRBJ1-1, with D possibly being TRBD1 (5 bases). CDR1 and CDR2 from the germline V gene are SNHLY and FYNNEI. This CDR3 is 13 amino acids long. V was shortened by 7 bases and J by 0 bases, with 9 bases between the two germline ends. The CDR3 region has the DNA TGTGCCAGCACAGGACACTTGAACACTGAAGCTTTCTTT. Its translation: CASTGHLNTEAFF. The full variable domain, with the rest looked up from reference TRBV2 and TRBJ1-1, is EPEVTQTPSHQVTQMGQEVILRCVPISNHLYFYWYRQILGQKVEFLVSFYNNEISEKSEIFDDQFSVERPDGSNFTLKIRSTKLEDSAMYFCASTGHLNTEAFFGQGTRLTVV.

V and J are TRBV6-2 or TRBV6-3 and TRBJ1-2; TRBD1 matches 8 bases. V was pared by 5 bases and J by 4 bases, with 9 bases of the junction left unmatched. Germline assignment: CDR1 MNHEY and CDR2 SVGEGT. The CDR3 is made up of 15 amino acids. CDR3 protein: CASSKRTGPSYGYTF. The CDR3 DNA reads TGTGCCAGCAGTAAGAGGACAGGGCCGAGCTATGGCTACACCTTC.

This clone was observed a single time. The J gene is TRBJ2-2, the V gene TRBV28; the match to TRBD2 covers 12 bases. Trimming removed 4 bases from V and 9 bases from J; junction bases left unmatched: 12. Germline CDR1 is MDHEN and CDR2 is SYDVKM. The CDR3 is 17 amino acids. The CDR3 loop reads CASSSHTTSGSIRELFF. The CDR3 DNA follows: TGTGCCAGCAGTTCCCATACGACTAGCGGGAGTATCAGGGAGCTGTTTTTT.

The genes are TRBV5-4 and TRBJ1-4; 7 nucleotides agree with TRBD1. CDR1 and CDR2 (germline): SGHNT, YYREEE (reference sequence). The CDR3 is 15 amino acids. V trimming: 4 bases; J trimming: 4 bases; junction bases outside the gene matches: 7. The CDR3 sequence is CASSPSTGVNEKLFF. The CDR3 region has the DNA TGTGCCAGCAGCCCAAGTACAGGGGTTAATGAAAAACTGTTTTTT.

V is TRBV3-1 (or the pseudogene TRBV3-2) and J is TRBJ2-1, with TRBD2 matching over 7 bases. Germline loops: CDR1 LGHDT, CDR2 YNNKEL (reference sequence). The CDR3 consists of 18 residues. The ends lost 3 bases at V and 5 bases at J; junction bases unmatched: 16. CDR3: CASSHPQRRESSHNEQFF. The DNA of the CDR3 is TGTGCCAGCAGCCACCCCCAGCGGCGGGAGTCAAGTCACAATGAGCAGTTCTTC.

V gene TRBV6-5 combines with J gene TRBJ1-5; D not certain. The CDR3 sequence is 14 residues long. V lost 4 bases to trimming and J lost 0 bases, with 7 bases between them. CDR1 is MNHEY and CDR2 is SVGAGI in the germline V gene. The CDR3 protein is CASSSSYSNQPQHF. CDR3 sequence (DNA): TGTGCCAGCAGTTCCTCCTATAGCAATCAGCCCCAGCATTTT.

The genes are TRBV7-8 and TRBJ2-1; 9 bases map to TRBD1. The CDR3 loop spans 13 amino acids. The V gene end was trimmed by 6 bases and the J gene end by 9 bases; junction bases not matched to a gene: 6. CDR1 and CDR2 (germline): SGHVS, FQNEAQ. CDR3 DNA sequence: TGTGCCAGCAGTTGGACAGGGGACAGTGAGCAGTTCTTC. Encoded protein: CASSWTGDSEQFF.

CDR3 coding DNA: TGTGCCAGCAGCCCGGGTCTGGGAGATCAGCAGTACTTC. Residues: CASSPGLGDQQYF. This chain uses TRBV7-3 with TRBJ2-7; tentative D call: TRBD2 (5 bases). This CDR3 contains 13 residues. CDR1 SGHTA and CDR2 FQGTGA come from the germline V gene. Trimming cost V 5 bases and J 8 bases, with 16 bases left between them.

This chain connects TRBV7-2 to TRBJ1-1; 7 positions agree with TRBD1. The CDR3 extends over 15 amino acids. Unmatched junction bases numbered 5, after V lost 4 bases and J lost 0 bases. Germline V lookup: CDR1 SGHTA, CDR2 FQGNSA. DNA for the CDR3: TGTGCCAGCAGCTCCACAGGGGCCATGAACACTGAAGCTTTCTTT. Its translation is CASSSTGAMNTEAFF.

This chain uses TRBV11-2 with TRBJ2-7, with D possibly matching TRBD2 (5 bases). The CDR3 has 13 residues. The ends were cut back, 1 base at V and 3 bases at J, with 7 bases in the middle. Germline lookup yields CDR1 SGHAT and CDR2 FQNNGV. In DNA form, the CDR3 reads TGTGCCAGCAGCTTAGGCCGGGACTACGAGCAGTACTTC. Translated, it gives CASSLGRDYEQYF.

The chain carries TRBV21-1 and TRBJ2-5; the DNA was not compared with TRBD2, the D call given in the table. TRBV21-1 has pseudogene status. CDR3 length: 16 residues. Here the CDR3 DNA reads TGTGCCAGCAGCAATGGACGGCGGGAGTACCAAGAGACCCAGTACTTC. This sequence encodes CASSNGRREYQETQYF.

The chain has TRBV30 and TRBJ2-5, with 8 positions matching TRBD2. Germline trimming cut 0 bases from V and 4 bases from J; bases unmatched to any gene: 7. The CDR3 totals 15 residues. The germline gives CDR1 GTSNPN, CDR2 SVGIG (reference sequence). The CDR3 here is CAWSVGAGGPETQYF. DNA of the CDR3: TGTGCCTGGAGTGTAGGGGCGGGAGGCCCAGAGACCCAGTACTTC.

The V and J genes are TRBV11-3 and TRBJ2-2; no reliable D call. Trimming shortened V by 6 bases and J by 5 bases, and 7 bases separated the two germline ends. The CDR3 sequence is 12 residues long. The germline gives CDR1 SGHNT, CDR2 YENEEA. The CDR3 loop is CASSVPTGELFF. CDR3 bases: TGTGCCAGCAGTGTCCCAACCGGGGAGCTGTTTTTT.

This chain uses TRBV19 with TRBJ2-3; 12 bases are a match to TRBD2. The CDR3 has 14 residues. CDR1 and CDR2 from the germline V gene are LNHDA and SQIVND (reference sequence). V lost 6 bases and J lost 4; bases outside the gene matches: 2. The CDR3 DNA sequence: TGTGCCAGTAGGACTAGCGGGAGACCAGATACGCAGTATTTT. It encodes CASRTSGRPDTQYF.

A single count supports this clone. This chain links TRBV21-1 with TRBJ2-3; TRBD2 was called by the table and not checked on the DNA. TRBV21-1 is classified as a pseudogene. This CDR3 contains 16 residues. The CDR3: CASSKDESLFTDTQYF. For the CDR3, the DNA is TGTGCCAGCAGCAAAGACGAGTCACTATTCACAGATACGCAGTATTTT.

The V and J genes are TRBV4-1 and TRBJ2-7, with 8 bases fitting TRBD1. Trimming cost V 1 base and J 0 bases; bases outside gene matches: 8. This CDR3 contains 17 residues. CDR1 MGHRA and CDR2 YSYEKL come from the germline V gene. This chain's CDR3 is CASSQVIRGQSSYEQYF. CDR3 nucleotide sequence: TGCGCCAGCAGCCAAGTGATCAGGGGGCAGAGCTCCTACGAGCAGTACTTC.

The chain links TRBV27 to TRBJ2-7; 7 bases match TRBD1. The germline V gene encodes CDR1 MNHEY and CDR2 SMNVEV (reference sequence). This CDR3 contains 18 residues. Trimming took 0 bases from V and 2 from J; bases not matched to a gene: 13. For the CDR3, the DNA is TGTGCCAGCAGTTTATCACCCTTGGGGCAGGGGGTGCCCTACGAGCAGTACTTC. This encodes CASSLSPLGQGVPYEQYF.